These 20 T cell receptor beta chains came from one sample sequenced in a study of beta chain features in type 1 diabetes. The study, taken as a whole, reports: When Type 1 diabetes patients were examined, their TCRB CDR3s proved moderately but significantly shorter in all four CD4+ subsets.

Reverse transcription of all isolated RNA meant that expressed TCRB transcripts were sequenced. Sequencing was performed with immunoSEQ multiplex PCR; in TCRdb, only in-frame clones are kept and a portion is missing. The data contain about 650,000 clones, 9.5% to 15% of them singletons. The antigens of these receptors remain unknown. Sample: naive CD4+ T cells from blood. These receptors originate from a man aged 25 to 45 with type 1 diabetes.

This clone turned up a few times. The chain uses TRBV27 and TRBJ1-5; D gene ambiguous. Germline CDR1 reads MNHEY; CDR2 reads SMNVEV (reference sequence). The V gene lost 9 bases and the J gene lost 4 bases, with 16 bases spanning the gap. CDR3 length equals 14 residues. The CDR3 bases are TGTGCCAGTGCGACGGGCTGGCGAAATCAGCCCCAGCATTTT. It translates to CASATGWRNQPQHF.

This clone was seen a few times. The J gene is TRBJ2-4, the V gene TRBV7-2; 7 bases are shared with TRBD1. This CDR3 contains 16 residues. The J segment lost 0 bases and the V segment lost 6 bases, leaving 8 bases of the junction unmatched. Germline V lookup: CDR1 SGHTA, CDR2 FQGNSA. DNA of the CDR3: TGTGCCAGCAGTCCACAGGGGCTTCTAGCCAAAAACATTCAGTACTTC. Its protein is CASSPQGLLAKNIQYF.

This clone was picked up one time. This chain links TRBV7-2 with TRBJ1-4; D unclear. V dropped 3 bases and J dropped 0 bases, with 14 bases sitting between them. The CDR3 totals 17 residues. Germline V gene sequence: CDR1 SGHTA, CDR2 FQGNSA. The CDR3 is CASSFGPYSATNEKLFF. As DNA, the CDR3 is TGTGCCAGCAGCTTCGGACCCTACTCTGCAACTAATGAAAAACTGTTTTTT.

This clone was detected only a few times. The V call is TRBV19, the J call TRBJ1-2, with D perhaps TRBD1 (5 bases). The CDR3 extends over 13 amino acids. The V and J ends lost 3 bases and 0 bases respectively, with 5 bases between them. Per germline, CDR1 LNHDA and CDR2 SQIVND (reference sequence). Here the CDR3 reads CASSMTANYGYTF. Written as DNA, the CDR3 is TGTGCCAGTAGTATGACAGCTAACTATGGCTACACCTTC.

The chain uses TRBV19 and TRBJ2-3, with D possibly matching TRBD2 (6 bases). Germline CDR1 and CDR2: LNHDA and SQIVND (reference sequence). The CDR3 consists of 13 residues. V lost 5 bases to trimming and J lost 2 bases, with 8 bases between them. CDR3 sequence: CASSAGNTDTQYF. CDR3 nucleotide sequence: TGTGCCAGTAGTGCGGGGAACACAGATACGCAGTATTTT. Using reference TRBV19 and TRBJ2-3 for the parts outside the CDR3, the full variable domain is DGGITQSPKYLFRKEGQNVTLSCEQNLNHDAMYWYRQDPGQGLRLIYYSQIVNDFQKGDIAEGYSVSREKKESFPLTVTSAQKNPTAFYLCASSAGNTDTQYFGPGTRLTVL.

This clone has more than one count but fewer than ten. The chain has TRBV11-2 and TRBJ2-3; maybe TRBD2 (6 bases). Trimming left V 0 bases short and J 4 bases short, with 8 bases between. This CDR3 spans 14 amino acids. Germline CDR1 SGHAT, CDR2 FQNNGV. The CDR3 loop reads CASSLDSGADTQYF. As DNA, the CDR3 is TGTGCCAGCAGCTTAGACTCGGGGGCAGATACGCAGTATTTT.

This clone was recorded a few times. CDR3 in DNA: TGTGCCAGTAGTAGGGGTGTTGGTGAGCAGTTCTTC. Protein: CASSRGVGEQFF. The V gene is TRBV19, the J gene TRBJ2-1; D remains ambiguous. Germline values: CDR1 LNHDA, CDR2 SQIVND (reference sequence). The CDR3 covers 12 residues. Trimming took off 4 bases at V and 9 bases at J, with 10 bases between the two ends.

This clone occurred a few times. The chain couples TRBV9 to TRBJ2-3; the match to TRBD2 covers 8 bases. After removal of 3 bases from V and 6 bases from J, the junction contained 9 bases not matched to a gene. The V gene's germline CDR1 is SGDLS and CDR2 YYNGEE. This CDR3 is 15 amino acids long. CDR3 residues: CASSERDGGDDTQYF. The CDR3 DNA reads TGTGCCAGCAGCGAGAGGGACGGGGGGGACGATACGCAGTATTTT.

This rearrangement joins TRBV6-5 to TRBJ2-7; TRBD1 matches 7 bases. V shed 4 bases, J shed 3 bases, and the junction held 9 bases outside the gene matches. Germline CDR1 reads MNHEY; CDR2 reads SVGAGI. This CDR3 is built from 15 residues. This CDR3 reads CASSSAGTALYEQYF. CDR3 coding DNA: TGTGCCAGCAGTTCAGCCGGGACAGCACTCTACGAGCAGTACTTC.

This clone came up a few times. The chain links TRBV28 to TRBJ1-2; 12 bases are a match to TRBD1. The CDR3 runs to 14 residues. V dropped 2 bases and J dropped 8; count of bases not matched to a gene: 3. Looked up from germline, CDR1 is MDHEN and CDR2 is SYDVKM. CDR3 protein: CASSLGTGGGGYTF. In nucleotides, the CDR3 is TGTGCCAGCAGTTTAGGGACAGGGGGCGGAGGCTACACCTTC.

The rearrangement joins TRBV27 to TRBJ2-7; 9 nucleotides align to TRBD2. This CDR3 region has 14 residues. Germline V gene data show CDR1 as MNHEY and CDR2 as SMNVEV (reference sequence). Trimming cost V 6 bases and J 6 bases; bases outside gene matches: 9. Here the CDR3 DNA reads TGTGCCAGCAGCCTAGCGGGGATCTTTAGCGAGCAGTACTTC. Residues: CASSLAGIFSEQYF.

The V gene is TRBV4-3, the J gene TRBJ1-1; no clear D gene. The CDR3 runs to 13 residues. Germline V CDR1 and CDR2: LGHNA, YSLEER. V gave up 1 base and J gave up 8 bases, with 11 bases separating them. CDR3 region: CASSQAQGNEAFF. CDR3 sequence (DNA): TGCGCCAGCAGCCAAGCTCAAGGAAACGAAGCTTTCTTT.

There are a few counts of this clone. Distinct nucleotide sequences in the sample also encode this CDR3. V usage is TRBV20-1 and J usage is TRBJ2-5; no definite D call. V shed 0 bases and J shed 5 bases, with 4 bases lying between them. Germline V lookup: CDR1 DFQATT, CDR2 SNEGSKA (reference sequence). This CDR3 comprises 11 residues. CDR3 region: CSARESETQYF. The CDR3 DNA follows: TGCAGTGCTAGAGAGTCGGAGACCCAGTACTTC.

This clone came up once. The chain recombines TRBV6-6 with TRBJ2-1, with TRBD2 matching 8 bases. The length of the CDR3 is 16 residues. The germline V gene has CDR1 MNHNY and CDR2 SVGAGI (reference sequence). V dropped 0 bases and J dropped 5; count of bases not matched to a gene: 6. Here the CDR3 DNA reads TGTGCCAGCAGTTACTCATCCGGGGGGGTTCACAATGAGCAGTTCTTC. Amino acids: CASSYSSGGVHNEQFF.

The gene calls are TRBV14 and TRBJ2-7; 7 bases map to TRBD1. Germline V gene data show CDR1 as SGHDN and CDR2 as FVKESK. Trimming at V came to 6 bases and at J to 5 bases, leaving 7 bases not matched to a gene. This CDR3 comprises 13 residues. In DNA form, the CDR3 reads TGTGCCAGCAGACCCCAGGGACAGCACGAGCAGTACTTC. This encodes CASRPQGQHEQYF.

This clone was seen a handful of times. The rearrangement joins TRBV7-2 to TRBJ2-5; unclear D gene. CDR3 length equals 13 residues. V lost 5 bases to trimming and J lost 1 base, with 8 bases between them. Germline V gene sequence: CDR1 SGHTA, CDR2 FQGNSA. The CDR3 DNA reads TGTGCCAGCAGCCAGCTACTCCAAGAGACCCAGTACTTC. It encodes CASSQLLQETQYF.

This clone occurred a few times. This chain links TRBV29-1 with TRBJ1-4; no definite D call. Germline values: CDR1 SQVTM, CDR2 ANQGSEA. Between the trimmed V and J ends, which lost 4 bases and 3 bases, there was a span of 9 bases. The length of the CDR3 is 13 residues. The CDR3 DNA reads as TGCAGCGTTGGGCTAGGAGCTAATGAAAAACTGTTTTTT. This sequence encodes CSVGLGANEKLFF.

The V call is TRBV2, the J call TRBJ2-7; D unclear. The CDR3 has 13 residues. The ends were cut back, 0 bases at V and 4 bases at J, with 7 bases in the middle. Looked up from germline, CDR1 is SNHLY and CDR2 is FYNNEI. The CDR3 DNA follows: TGTGCCAGCAGTGAAGCAATAGGGTACGAGCAGTACTTC. Translation gives CASSEAIGYEQYF.

The chain employs TRBV5-1 and TRBJ2-3; tentatively, D is TRBD1 or TRBD2 (5 bases each). The length of the CDR3 is 12 residues. The germline gives CDR1 SGHRS, CDR2 YFSETQ. V dropped 3 bases and J dropped 13 bases, with 15 bases sitting between them. CDR3 DNA: TGCGCCAGCAGCTGGGACGGGGCCGAGAAGTATTTT. Encoded protein: CASSWDGAEKYF.

This clone has just a few counts. The chain has TRBV7-2 and TRBJ1-5; perhaps TRBD1 as D (5 bases). V gave up 1 base and J gave up 4 bases, with 17 bases separating them. CDR3 size: 17 residues. Germline V gene data show CDR1 as SGHTA and CDR2 as FQGNSA. The CDR3 here is CASSLGQGEAWNQPQHF. The CDR3 nucleotides read TGTGCCAGCAGCTTAGGTCAGGGAGAGGCCTGGAATCAGCCCCAGCATTTT. Together with reference TRBV7-2 and TRBJ1-5, the CDR3 gives the full variable domain: GAGVSQSPSNKVTEKGKDVELRCDPISGHTALYWYRQSLGQGLEFLIYFQGNSAPDKSGLPSDRFSAERTGGSVSTLTIQRTQQEDSAVYLCASSLGQGEAWNQPQHFGDGTRLSIL.